This T cell receptor beta chain was captured in a study of cytomegalovirus exposure and HLA in healthy donors. The CDR3 spans 15 residues. Germline assignment: CDR1 MNHNS and CDR2 SASEGT. V lost 5 bases, J lost 0 bases, and 2 bases stayed unmatched. Study conclusions and caveats: Reportedly, HLA-A and HLA-B alleles of most subjects were accurately predicted from TCR beta.

Primers for the PCR totalled 60 Vbeta and 13 Jbeta. Profiled with immunoSEQ multiplex PCR; TCRdb holds only in-frame clones, not every one. The table shows approximately 190,000 clones, with roughly four fifths occurring only once. In the case of this clone: Antigen specificity is unknown.

Material for sequencing was PBMCs. The V gene is TRBV6-1, the J gene TRBJ1-5; 9 bases agree with TRBD1. The source of this sequence is a woman between 18 and 29 years old in good health and CMV-seronegative. CDR3 sequence (DNA): TGTGCCAGCAGTTGGACAGGGGATAGCAATCAGCCCCAGCATTTT. Translating gives CASSWTGDSNQPQHF.